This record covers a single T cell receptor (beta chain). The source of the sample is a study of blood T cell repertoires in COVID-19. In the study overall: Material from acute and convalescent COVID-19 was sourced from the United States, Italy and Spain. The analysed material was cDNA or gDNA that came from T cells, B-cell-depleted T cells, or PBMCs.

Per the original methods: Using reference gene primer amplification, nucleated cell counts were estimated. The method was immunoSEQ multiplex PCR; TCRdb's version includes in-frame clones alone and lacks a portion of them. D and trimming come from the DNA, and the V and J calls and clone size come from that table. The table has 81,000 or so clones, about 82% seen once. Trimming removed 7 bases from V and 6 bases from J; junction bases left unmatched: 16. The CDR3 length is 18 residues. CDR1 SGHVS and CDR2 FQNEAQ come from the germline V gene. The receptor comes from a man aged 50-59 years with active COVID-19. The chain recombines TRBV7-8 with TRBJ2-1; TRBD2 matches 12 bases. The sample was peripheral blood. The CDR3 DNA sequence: TGTGCCAGCAACACCAGATTCCGGACTAGCGGGGCCCTCAATGAGCAGTTCTTC. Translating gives CASNTRFRTSGALNEQFF. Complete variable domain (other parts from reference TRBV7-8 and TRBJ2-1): GAGVSQSPRYKVAKRGQDVALRCDPISGHVSLFWYQQALGQGPEFLTYFQNEAQLDKSGLPSDRFFAERPEGSVSTLKIQRTQQEDSAVYLCASNTRFRTSGALNEQFFGPGTRLTVL.